Listed here are 30 T cell receptor beta chains from one sample, sequenced in a study of T cells in Graves' hyperthyroidism and ophthalmopathy. The investigators amplified TCR beta CDR3 regions from RNA transcripts. The study used the HTBI primer set for a first-round RT-PCR of the TCR CDR3. Each CDR3 protein is one row after TCRdb ran MiXCR on the multiplex PCR reads. The sample carries about 380,000 distinct CDR3 sequences, 18% recorded once. Source material: blood. The receptors were sampled from a man aged 18 to 29 with Graves' ophthalmopathy.

At least ten counts were recorded for this clonotype. V and J are TRBV28 and TRBJ1-2; D is ambiguous. Deletions cut 6 bases from V and 4 bases from J, with 12 bases between. The germline gives CDR1 MDHEN, CDR2 SYDVKM. This CDR3 contains 13 residues. Written as DNA, the CDR3 is TGTGCCAGCAGCCCCGGACGGATCTATGGCTACACCTTC. Its translation: CASSPGRIYGYTF.

V gene TRBV5-1 combines with J gene TRBJ2-5; the match to TRBD2 covers 7 bases. In germline, CDR1 is SGHRS, CDR2 YFSETQ. The CDR3 runs to 14 residues. V lost 3 bases and J lost 4; bases outside the gene matches: 6. The CDR3 region has the DNA TGCGCCAGCAGCTGGAGCGGGACGGGAGAGACCCAGTACTTC. It specifies CASSWSGTGETQYF.

This clonotype has just a few counts. This chain joins TRBV7-3 and TRBJ2-1; D is tentatively TRBD1 or TRBD2 (5 bases each). The V end was cut by 0 bases, the J end by 8 bases, with 14 bases between. Germline CDR1 SGHTA, CDR2 FQGTGA. The CDR3 is made up of 15 amino acids. CDR3 DNA: TGTGCCAGCAGCTTAACGTACGCTAGCAGGGATGAGCAGTTCTTC. Its protein is CASSLTYASRDEQFF.

The chain links TRBV7-2 to TRBJ2-5, with a weak D call TRBD2 (7 bases). Germline CDR1 and CDR2: SGHTA and FQGNSA. Trimming left V 5 bases short and J 2 bases short, with 21 bases between. The CDR3 covers 17 residues. CDR3 DNA sequence: TGTGCCAGCAGCCCATGGGGTGGCGGGGGCCTACAAGAGACCCAGTACTTC. Translated, it gives CASSPWGGGGLQETQYF.

The V call is TRBV4-1, the J call TRBJ2-7; D is perhaps TRBD2 (7 bases). V gave up 6 bases and J gave up 2 bases, with 14 bases separating them. CDR1 is MGHRA, CDR2 YSYEKL, per germline. CDR3 length equals 14 residues. In DNA form, the CDR3 reads TGCGCCAGCAGGCGGGGAGGGGGGACCTACGAGCAGTACTTC. Translation: CASRRGGGTYEQYF.

This chain connects TRBV10-2 to TRBJ1-5, with D possibly being TRBD1 (5 bases). The CDR3 loop spans 14 amino acids. V lost 6 bases and J 0 bases, leaving 9 bases between the germline ends. Germline CDR1 reads WSHSY; CDR2 reads SAAADI. CDR3 sequence (DNA): TGCGCCAGCAGAGACAGTCATAGCAATCAGCCCCAGCATTTT. This codes for CASRDSHSNQPQHF.

The chain uses TRBV12-3 or TRBV12-4 and TRBJ2-4; 8 bases line up with TRBD1. V shed 2 bases, J shed 2 bases, and the junction held 2 bases outside the gene matches. The CDR3 length is 15 residues. The CDR3 coding sequence is TGTGCCAGCAGTTTACGGACAGGGACCAAAAACATTCAGTACTTC. Its protein is CASSLRTGTKNIQYF.

The V call is TRBV6-1, the J call TRBJ2-2, with D possibly matching TRBD1 (5 bases). This CDR3 has 13 residues. Deletions cut 10 bases from V and 6 bases from J, with 15 bases between. The germline gives CDR1 MNHNS, CDR2 SASEGT. The CDR3 region is CATDSEVPGELFF. CDR3 DNA: TGTGCCACCGACAGTGAAGTTCCCGGGGAGCTGTTTTTT.

This clonotype was detected only a few times. The V and J genes are TRBV4-1 and TRBJ2-3; no firm D call. Trimming cost V 3 bases and J 5 bases, with 6 bases left between them. The CDR3 is 12 amino acids. Germline CDR1 reads MGHRA; CDR2 reads YSYEKL. For the CDR3, the DNA is TGCGCCAGCAGCCATGCGTTAGATACGCAGTATTTT. Protein sequence: CASSHALDTQYF.

The sample holds many counts of this clonotype. The V and J genes are TRBV7-9 and TRBJ1-2; TRBD1 might be the D (5 bases). This CDR3 contains 13 residues. V lost 3 bases to trimming and J lost 5 bases, with 10 bases between them. The V gene's germline CDR1 is SEHNR and CDR2 FQNEAQ (reference sequence). The CDR3 region has the DNA TGTGCCAGCAGCTTGCAGGGAGGGTATGGCTACACCTTC. It specifies CASSLQGGYGYTF.

At least ten counts were recorded for this clonotype. The rearrangement links TRBV6-2 or TRBV6-3 to TRBJ2-7, with D possibly being TRBD2 (7 bases). CDR1 and CDR2 (germline): MNHEY, SVGEGT. V dropped 0 bases and J dropped 2 bases, with 17 bases sitting between them. The CDR3 extends over 17 amino acids. CDR3 coding DNA: TGTGCCAGCAGTTACTCGTACGGGGGGCAAACCCCCTACGAGCAGTACTTC. This translates into CASSYSYGGQTPYEQYF.

The table lists this clonotype with many counts. V and J are TRBV12-3 or TRBV12-4 and TRBJ1-5; D is perhaps TRBD1 (5 bases). The germline V and J ends were trimmed by 3 bases and 2 bases, with 11 bases remaining between them. There are 15 residues in the CDR3. CDR3 sequence (DNA): TGTGCCAGCAGTTTGGGGCTTTATGGCAATCAGCCCCAGCATTTT. Translating gives CASSLGLYGNQPQHF.

CDR3 sequence (DNA): TGTGCCAGCAGCGTTGCAGGGAACAGCGTGGGGCAAGAGACCCAGTACTTC. Translating gives CASSVAGNSVGQETQYF. This chain joins TRBV9 and TRBJ2-5, with D maybe TRBD1 (5 bases). The germline V gene encodes CDR1 SGDLS and CDR2 YYNGEE. This CDR3 is built from 17 residues. V shed 2 bases and J shed 2 bases, with 19 bases lying between them.

The chain has TRBV19 and TRBJ1-5, with unresolved D. This CDR3 region has 13 residues. Germline V gene data show CDR1 as LNHDA and CDR2 as SQIVND (reference sequence). V was pared by 4 bases and J by 6 bases, with 10 bases between. The CDR3 sequence: CASSRSDRQPQHF. The CDR3, as DNA: TGTGCCAGTAGTAGGTCCGATCGTCAGCCCCAGCATTTT.

This clonotype appeared many times. The genes are TRBV5-1 and TRBJ1-2; a possible D gene is TRBD1 (6 bases). This CDR3 has 15 residues. The germline V gene has CDR1 SGHRS and CDR2 YFSETQ. V was shortened by 3 bases and J by 1 base, with 13 bases between the two germline ends. The CDR3 DNA sequence: TGCGCCAGCAGCTCCGCAGGGGCTGGTAACTATGGCTACACCTTC. It is translated as CASSSAGAGNYGYTF.

The chain links TRBV3-1 to TRBJ2-1; TRBD1 might be the D (6 bases). The CDR3 has 17 residues. The V end lost 1 base, the J end lost 5 bases, and 18 bases lay between the germline ends. Germline V gene sequence: CDR1 LGHDT, CDR2 YNNKEL (reference sequence). The CDR3 spells CASSQVGIVQGHNEQFF. The CDR3 nucleotides read TGTGCCAGCAGCCAAGTGGGGATAGTTCAGGGGCACAATGAGCAGTTCTTC.

The chain combines TRBV6-1 with TRBJ1-2; TRBD1 agrees at 9 bases. In germline, CDR1 is MNHNS, CDR2 SASEGT. CDR3 length equals 15 residues. The trim removed 6 bases at V and 4 bases at J, leaving 9 bases unmatched. CDR3 residues: CASRPGTGNLYGYTF. The CDR3 DNA follows: TGTGCCAGCAGACCCGGGACAGGGAACCTCTATGGCTACACCTTC.

This chain connects TRBV20-1 to TRBJ1-2; TRBD1 agrees at 7 bases. The CDR3 loop spans 14 amino acids. Germline V gene sequence: CDR1 DFQATT, CDR2 SNEGSKA (reference sequence). With 6 bases clipped from V and 2 bases from J, the junction kept 9 bases outside the gene matches. This CDR3 is CSAERQGRNYGYTF. The CDR3 bases are TGCAGTGCGGAACGACAGGGTAGGAACTATGGCTACACCTTC.

V is TRBV3-1 and J is TRBJ1-3; D is unresolved. The CDR3 has 16 residues. Looked up from germline, CDR1 is LGHDT and CDR2 is YNNKEL (reference sequence). Trimming left V 4 bases short and J 0 bases short, with 13 bases between. The CDR3 DNA reads TGTGCCAGCAGCCGCCTCCTCGGGGACTCTGGAAACACCATATATTTT. It specifies CASSRLLGDSGNTIYF.

This clonotype was counted many times. This chain uses TRBV18 with TRBJ1-2; 8 bases are shared with TRBD1. CDR1 is KGHSH, CDR2 LQKENI, per germline. The CDR3 extends over 14 amino acids. V shed 4 bases, J shed 5 bases, and the junction held 6 bases outside the gene matches. CDR3 bases: TGTGCCAGCTCACTCGACAGGGGAGAGTATGGCTACACCTTC. This translates into CASSLDRGEYGYTF. The full variable domain, with the rest looked up from reference TRBV18 and TRBJ1-2, is NAGVMQNPRHLVRRRGQEARLRCSPMKGHSHVYWYRQLPEEGLKFMVYLQKENIIDESGMPKERFSAEFPKEGPSILRIQQVVRGDSAAYFCASSLDRGEYGYTFGSGTRLTVV.

Here the CDR3 reads CSASRDHTDTQYF. DNA of the CDR3: TGCAGTGCTAGCCGGGACCACACAGATACGCAGTATTTT. V usage is TRBV20-1 and J usage is TRBJ2-3; the D call may be TRBD1 or TRBD2 (5 bases each). CDR1 and CDR2 (germline): DFQATT, SNEGSKA (reference sequence). Between the trimmed V and J ends, which lost 3 bases and 2 bases, there was a span of 9 bases. This CDR3 region has 13 residues.

The chain uses TRBV15 and TRBJ2-3, with D uncertain. The V gene lost 4 bases and the J gene lost 8 bases, with 13 bases spanning the gap. Germline loops: CDR1 LNHNV, CDR2 YYDKDF (reference sequence). There are 13 residues in the CDR3. CDR3 amino acids: CATSTPRPATQYF. The CDR3 nucleotides are TGTGCCACCAGCACCCCTCGTCCAGCTACGCAGTATTTT.

This clonotype was observed a few times. This chain connects TRBV6-2 or TRBV6-3 to TRBJ2-2; the match to TRBD1 covers 7 bases. In germline, CDR1 is MNHEY, CDR2 SVGEGT. V was pared by 5 bases and J by 2 bases, with 8 bases of the junction left unmatched. The CDR3 consists of 16 residues. The CDR3 region has the DNA TGTGCCAGCAGTCTACATAGGGACAGAAACACCGGGGAGCTGTTTTTT. Protein: CASSLHRDRNTGELFF.

There are many counts of this clonotype. The chain links TRBV11-2 to TRBJ1-2, with D perhaps TRBD1 (6 bases). CDR3 length: 16 amino acids. V was cut by 0 bases and J by 3 bases, with 14 bases left in between. Germline CDR1 and CDR2: SGHAT and FQNNGV. CDR3 DNA sequence: TGTGCCAGCAGCTTAGATAGGGGAAGGGGGGACTATGGCTACACCTTC. Protein: CASSLDRGRGDYGYTF. The full variable domain, completed using reference TRBV11-2 and TRBJ1-2, is EAGVAQSPRYKIIEKRQSVAFWCNPISGHATLYWYQQILGQGPKLLIQFQNNGVVDDSQLPKDRFSAERLKGVDSTLKIQPAKLEDSAVYLCASSLDRGRGDYGYTFGSGTRLTVV.

This clonotype was counted at least ten times. The V gene is TRBV20-1, the J gene TRBJ2-2; unclear D gene. V lost 1 base, J lost 5 bases, and 5 bases lay in between. Looked up from germline, CDR1 is DFQATT and CDR2 is SNEGSKA (reference sequence). The CDR3 has 12 residues. The CDR3 is CSARGGTGELFF. In DNA form, the CDR3 reads TGCAGTGCTAGAGGAGGTACCGGGGAGCTGTTTTTT.

The genes are TRBV4-2 and TRBJ1-2; D unresolved. The V end was cut by 1 base, the J end by 2 bases, with 8 bases between. Germline CDR1 LGHNA, CDR2 YNFKEQ. The CDR3 length is 14 residues. The CDR3 sequence is CASSQASGNYGYTF. The CDR3 region has the DNA TGTGCCAGCAGCCAAGCTAGTGGGAACTATGGCTACACCTTC.

On this clonotype: Just one base apart from a much larger clone, this may be a read error. The chain is built from TRBV6-1 and TRBJ2-7, with 7 nucleotides matching TRBD2. Germline lookup yields CDR1 MNHNS and CDR2 SASEGT. This CDR3 is built from 14 residues. CDR3 in amino acids: CASSARGGTYKQYF. The CDR3 DNA reads as TGTGCCAGCAGTGCCCGGGGAGGGACCTACAAGCAGTACTTC.

The sample holds many counts of this clonotype. The genes are TRBV2 and TRBJ1-1; 9 positions agree with TRBD1. Looked up from germline, CDR1 is SNHLY and CDR2 is FYNNEI. The J segment lost 6 bases and the V segment lost 6 bases, leaving 14 bases of the junction unmatched. The CDR3 runs to 16 residues. CDR3 in DNA: TGTGCCAGCAGCCACCCCGGAGGACAGGGGTTATCTGAAGCTTTCTTT. It encodes CASSHPGGQGLSEAFF.

J is TRBJ1-1 and V is TRBV14; TRBD1 might be the D (6 bases). Trimming left V 2 bases short and J 5 bases short, with 12 bases between. CDR3 length: 14 amino acids. The V gene's germline CDR1 is SGHDN and CDR2 FVKESK. The CDR3 DNA is TGTGCCAGCAGCCAACCCGGGGGGCTAACTGAAGCTTTCTTT. Translated: CASSQPGGLTEAFF.

This clonotype was seen at least ten times. J is TRBJ2-2 and V is TRBV12-3 or TRBV12-4; D is possibly TRBD1 (7 bases). The CDR3 length is 14 residues. The ends were cut back, 5 bases at V and 5 bases at J, with 12 bases in the middle. The CDR3 loop is CASSGDSGTGELFF. The CDR3 DNA reads as TGTGCCAGCAGTGGGGACAGCGGGACCGGGGAGCTGTTTTTT.